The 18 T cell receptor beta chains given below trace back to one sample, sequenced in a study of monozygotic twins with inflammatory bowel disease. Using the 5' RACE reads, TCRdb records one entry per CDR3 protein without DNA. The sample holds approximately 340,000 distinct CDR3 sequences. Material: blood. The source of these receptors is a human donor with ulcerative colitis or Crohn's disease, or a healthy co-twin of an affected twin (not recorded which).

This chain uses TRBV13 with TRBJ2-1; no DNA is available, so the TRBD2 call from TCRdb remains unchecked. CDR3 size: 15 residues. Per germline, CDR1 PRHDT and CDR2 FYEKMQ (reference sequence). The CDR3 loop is CASSPWNSRLNEQFF.

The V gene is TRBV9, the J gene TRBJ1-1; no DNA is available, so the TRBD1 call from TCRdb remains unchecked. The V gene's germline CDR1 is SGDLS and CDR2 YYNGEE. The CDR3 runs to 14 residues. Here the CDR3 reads CASSEAGTGMWAFF. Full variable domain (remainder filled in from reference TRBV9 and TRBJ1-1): DSGVTQTPKHLITATGQRVTLRCSPRSGDLSVYWYQQSLDQGLQFLIQYYNGEERAKGNILERFSAQQFPDLHSELNLSSLELGDSALYFCASSEAGTGMWAFFGQGTRLTVV.

CDR3 in amino acids: CATSDLLNVNEQFF. The chain carries TRBV24-1 and TRBJ2-1. Looked up from germline, CDR1 is KGHDR and CDR2 is SFDVKD. This CDR3 is 14 amino acids long.

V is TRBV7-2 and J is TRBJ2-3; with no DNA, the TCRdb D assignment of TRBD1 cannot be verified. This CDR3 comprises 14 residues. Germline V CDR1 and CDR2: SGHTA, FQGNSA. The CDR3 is CASSSGGQGNTQYF.

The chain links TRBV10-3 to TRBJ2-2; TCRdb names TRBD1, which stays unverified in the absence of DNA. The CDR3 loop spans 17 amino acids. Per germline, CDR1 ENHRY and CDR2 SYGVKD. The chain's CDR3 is CAISARAGTGDNGELFF.

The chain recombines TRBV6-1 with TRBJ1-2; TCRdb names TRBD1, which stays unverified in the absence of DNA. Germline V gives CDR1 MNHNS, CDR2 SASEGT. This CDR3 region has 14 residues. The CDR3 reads CASIKGDRVEGYTF.

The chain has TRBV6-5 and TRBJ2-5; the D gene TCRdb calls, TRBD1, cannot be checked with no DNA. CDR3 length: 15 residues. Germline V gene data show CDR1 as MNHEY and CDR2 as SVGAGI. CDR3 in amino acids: CASSYPTGGKETQYF.

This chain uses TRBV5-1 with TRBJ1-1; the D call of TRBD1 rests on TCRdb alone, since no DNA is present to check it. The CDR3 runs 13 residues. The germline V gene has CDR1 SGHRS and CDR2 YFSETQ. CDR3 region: CASRSGVDTEAFF.

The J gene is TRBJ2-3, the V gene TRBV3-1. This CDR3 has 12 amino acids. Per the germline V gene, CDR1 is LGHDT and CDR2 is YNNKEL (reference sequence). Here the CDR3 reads CASSQVPDTQYF.

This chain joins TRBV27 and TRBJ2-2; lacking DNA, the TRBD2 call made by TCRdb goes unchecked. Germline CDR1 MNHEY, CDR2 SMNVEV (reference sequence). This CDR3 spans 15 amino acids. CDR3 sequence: CASSSWELDTGELFF.

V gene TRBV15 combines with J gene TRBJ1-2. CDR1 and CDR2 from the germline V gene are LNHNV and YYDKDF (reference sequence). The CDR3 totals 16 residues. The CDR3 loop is CATSRDWSASNYGYTF.

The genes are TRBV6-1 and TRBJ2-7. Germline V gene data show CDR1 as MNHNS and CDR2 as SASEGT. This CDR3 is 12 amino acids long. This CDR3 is CASSFPVYEQYF.

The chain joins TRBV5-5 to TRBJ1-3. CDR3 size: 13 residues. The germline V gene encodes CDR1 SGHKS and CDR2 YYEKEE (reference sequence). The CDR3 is CASSLAFLNTIYF. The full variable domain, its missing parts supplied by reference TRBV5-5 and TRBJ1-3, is DAGVTQSPTHLIKTRGQQVTLRCSPISGHKSVSWYQQVLGQGPQFIFQYYEKEERGRGNFPDRFSARQFPNYSSELNVNALLLGDSALYLCASSLAFLNTIYFGEGSWLTVV.

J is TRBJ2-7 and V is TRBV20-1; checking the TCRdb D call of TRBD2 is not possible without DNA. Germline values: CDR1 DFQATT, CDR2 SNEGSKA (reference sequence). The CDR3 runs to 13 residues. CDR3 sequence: CSARPGLAGEQYF.

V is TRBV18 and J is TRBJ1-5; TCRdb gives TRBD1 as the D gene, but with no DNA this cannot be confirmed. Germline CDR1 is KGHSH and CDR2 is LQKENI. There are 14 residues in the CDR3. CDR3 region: CASSPGGGNQPQHF.

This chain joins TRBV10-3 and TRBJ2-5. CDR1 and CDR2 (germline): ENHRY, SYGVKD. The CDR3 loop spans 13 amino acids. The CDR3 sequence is CAISEGYQETQYF.

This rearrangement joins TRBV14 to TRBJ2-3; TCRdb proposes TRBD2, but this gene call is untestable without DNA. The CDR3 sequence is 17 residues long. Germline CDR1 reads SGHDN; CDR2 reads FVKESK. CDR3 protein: CASSQDPSGGITDTQYF.

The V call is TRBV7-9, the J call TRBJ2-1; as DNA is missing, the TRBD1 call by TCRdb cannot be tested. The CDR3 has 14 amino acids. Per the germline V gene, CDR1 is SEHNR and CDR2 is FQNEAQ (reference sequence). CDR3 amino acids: CASSPQGGRNEQFF. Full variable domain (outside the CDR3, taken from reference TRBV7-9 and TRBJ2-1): DTGVSQNPRHKITKRGQNVTFRCDPISEHNRLYWYRQTLGQGPEFLTYFQNEAQLEKSRLLSDRFSAERPKGSFSTLEIQRTEQGDSAMYLCASSPQGGRNEQFFGPGTRLTVL.